Sequencing of this TCR beta chain was carried out in a study of neurological immune-mediated disorders. At the level of the study: Among the roughly 35 patients with multiple sclerosis, 31 were relapsing-remitting, while 3 were secondary progressive.

cDNA synthesis was performed by 5'RACE with 10-nucleotide random UMIs. Each CDR3 protein is one row after TCRdb ran MiXCR on the 5' RACE reads. The sample shows tens of thousands of distinct CDR3 sequences, around 3.5% of them seen only once. Notes on the study in general: While HTLV-1-associated myelopathy showed the greatest TCR clonal expansion, multiple sclerosis showed the least, falling below healthy controls. On phylogenetic grouping, the repertoires of 18 of 34 multiple sclerosis patients fell within one related-CDR3 cluster, constituting a possible signature.

This clonotype was detected ten times or more. The target antigen is unknown. Germline V lookup: CDR1 LNHDA, CDR2 SQIVND (reference sequence). With 5 bases removed from V and 6 bases from J, the gap between germline ends came to 16 bases. The CDR3 has 14 amino acids. The receptor's source is a man in his 60s with multiple sclerosis. The rearrangement uses TRBV19 and TRBJ1-2; D is perhaps TRBD1 (5 bases). Sequencing used PBMCs. CDR3 residues: CASSLRGGENGYTF. The CDR3 nucleotides read TGTGCCAGTAGTCTCCGTGGAGGGGAGAATGGCTACACCTTC.